This T cell receptor (beta chain) was captured by sequencing in a study of blood T cells in healthy people across ages. A sample-barcoded 5' primer and a J-beta primer mix were used in a second PCR of about 6 to 11 cycles. With 12 random nucleotides, a template-switch adaptor tagged each individual cDNA molecule. MiXCR, run by TCRdb on the 5' RACE reads, gives a single entry per CDR3 protein. Altogether 800,000 or so distinct CDR3 sequences are present, approximately 67% being singletons, with the ten largest covering 25% to 35%. Study-wide findings and caveats: The study found TCR beta diversity correlated strongly with naive T cell percentage. With age, beta diversity per million T cells declined roughly linearly, significantly by approximately 41.

Germline lookup yields CDR1 SGHTA and CDR2 FQGNSA. After removal of 5 bases from V and 3 bases from J, the junction contained 9 bases not matched to a gene. The CDR3 spans 15 residues. On this clonotype itself: Its specificity is not known.

The source of this sequence is a man aged 30 to 39 in good health. The V gene is TRBV7-2, the J gene TRBJ2-7; 8 nucleotides match TRBD1. The sample consisted of blood. The CDR3: CASSPRRGPDYEQYF. The CDR3 region has the DNA TGTGCCAGCAGCCCCCGCAGGGGGCCCGACTACGAGCAGTACTTC.